Listed here are 18 T cell receptor beta chains from one sample, sequenced in a study of persistence of HIV-infected CD4 T cells. The libraries were made with immunoSEQ version 4 in survey mode. Measured with immunoSEQ multiplex PCR; TCRdb has only the in-frame clones, and not every one. The repertoire holds some 20,000 clones, with less than 65% as singletons. No antigen has been assigned to these receptors. The stimulus was lysate of CMV-infected fibroblasts, around 10 ug/mL. Responding CD4+ T cells were sorted by upregulation of both CD40 ligand and CD69. Specimen: CD4+ T cells sorted from PBMCs after approximately 18-hour stimulation, collected from a patient who received antiretroviral therapy. All receptors come from an adult woman with HIV who was CMV-seropositive.

The chain carries TRBV6-1 and TRBJ1-4, with TRBD1 matching 7 bases. There are 17 residues in the CDR3. Unmatched junction bases numbered 14, after V lost 3 bases and J lost 7 bases. Germline values: CDR1 MNHNS, CDR2 SASEGT. CDR3 amino acids: CASSDLGGPGRREKLFF. The DNA for the CDR3 is TGTGCCAGCAGTGATTTAGGGGGCCCGGGGCGTCGTGAAAAACTGTTTTTT.

With respect to this clone: Other nucleotide sequences in the sample specify the same CDR3. The chain is built from TRBV19 and TRBJ2-3, with 8 bases lining up with TRBD1. The CDR3 is made up of 13 amino acids. Losses at the gene ends were 8 bases for V and 5 bases for J; bases not matched to a gene: 6. The germline CDR1 and CDR2 sequences are LNHDA and SQIVND (reference sequence). The DNA for the CDR3 is TGTGCCAGTGGGGGGACAGGCGGAGATACGCAGTATTTT. Translation: CASGGTGGDTQYF.

The chain recombines TRBV12-3 or TRBV12-4 with TRBJ1-2; D gene uncertain. This CDR3 has 13 residues. The V end lost 3 bases, the J end lost 3 bases, and 8 bases lay between the germline ends. The CDR3 is CASSLRDHYGYTF. The CDR3 DNA follows: TGTGCCAGCAGTTTGAGAGACCACTATGGCTACACCTTC.

The J gene is TRBJ2-6, the V gene TRBV7-3, with 7 bases aligning to TRBD1. Germline V gene lookup returns CDR1 SGHTA and CDR2 FQGTGA. Unmatched junction bases numbered 11, after V lost 2 bases and J lost 7 bases. CDR3 length equals 17 residues. The CDR3 spells CASSLSSGTVGANVLTF. CDR3 nucleotide sequence: TGTGCCAGCAGCTTATCGAGTGGGACAGTGGGAGCCAACGTCCTGACTTTC.

The rearrangement uses TRBV5-1 and TRBJ1-1; tentatively, D is TRBD1 (6 bases). The CDR3 is 16 amino acids. V lost 0 bases to trimming and J lost 1 base, with 13 bases between them. CDR1 and CDR2 (germline): SGHRS, YFSETQ. CDR3 residues: CASSLEGGHRNTEAFF. CDR3 nucleotides: TGCGCCAGCAGCTTGGAGGGGGGACACAGGAACACTGAAGCTTTCTTT.

The chain is built from TRBV19 and TRBJ2-3; 8 bases fit TRBD1. Germline V gene data show CDR1 as LNHDA and CDR2 as SQIVND (reference sequence). This CDR3 is 14 amino acids long. Trimming at V came to 4 bases and at J to 6 bases, leaving 6 bases not matched to a gene. The CDR3 coding sequence is TGTGCCAGTAGTAACCCAGGGGGCAGGGATACGCAGTATTTT. This translates into CASSNPGGRDTQYF.

The rearrangement joins TRBV19 to TRBJ2-1; 8 bases match TRBD1. Germline trimming cut 5 bases from V and 6 bases from J; bases unmatched to any gene: 3. The CDR3 length is 13 residues. Germline V gene lookup returns CDR1 LNHDA and CDR2 SQIVND (reference sequence). Here the CDR3 reads CASSHGQGNEQFF. The CDR3 DNA follows: TGTGCCAGTAGTCACGGACAGGGCAATGAGCAGTTCTTC.

The V call is TRBV29-1, the J call TRBJ2-1; either TRBD1 or TRBD2 may fit D (5 bases each). The CDR3 contains 10 residues. Germline V lookup: CDR1 SQVTM, CDR2 ANQGSEA. Trimming left V 8 bases short and J 6 bases short, with 8 bases between. DNA for the CDR3: TGCAGCCTTGGGACCAATGAGCAGTTCTTC. Protein sequence: CSLGTNEQFF.

This clone showed up just a few times. The chain couples TRBV19 to TRBJ1-5; 7 bases line up with TRBD1. V was pared by 1 base and J by 5 bases, with 5 bases of the junction left unmatched. Germline V gene sequence: CDR1 LNHDA, CDR2 SQIVND (reference sequence). The CDR3 has 15 amino acids. Here the CDR3 reads CASSIGGGGDQPQHF. The DNA of the CDR3 is TGTGCCAGTAGTATAGGGGGAGGGGGCGATCAGCCCCAGCATTTT.

This chain connects TRBV5-1 to TRBJ1-6, with a possible D match to TRBD1 (6 bases). CDR3 length: 14 residues. Trimming shortened V by 5 bases and J by 10 bases, and 16 bases separated the two germline ends. Germline values: CDR1 SGHRS, CDR2 YFSETQ. This CDR3 is CASRSDSTDSPLHF. The CDR3 bases are TGCGCCAGCAGATCGGACAGCACAGACTCACCCCTCCACTTT. Full variable domain (remainder filled in from reference TRBV5-1 and TRBJ1-6): KAGVTQTPRYLIKTRGQQVTLSCSPISGHRSVSWYQQTPGQGLQFLFEYFSETQRNKGNFPGRFSGRQFSNSRSEMNVSTLELGDSALYLCASRSDSTDSPLHFGNGTRLTVT.

The rearrangement uses TRBV5-5 and TRBJ2-7; perhaps D is TRBD1 or TRBD2 (5 bases each). The germline gives CDR1 SGHKS, CDR2 YYEKEE (reference sequence). The CDR3 spans 15 residues. V shed 0 bases and J shed 2 bases, with 12 bases lying between them. CDR3 sequence reads: CASSLVGDQTYEQYF. The CDR3 region has the DNA TGTGCCAGCAGCTTGGTGGGGGACCAGACCTACGAGCAGTACTTC.

This clone was counted a few times. This chain connects TRBV19 to TRBJ1-5, with unresolved D. The V and J ends lost 1 base and 3 bases respectively, with 13 bases between them. The CDR3 is 16 residues long. Per the germline V gene, CDR1 is LNHDA and CDR2 is SQIVND (reference sequence). The CDR3 DNA reads TGTGCCAGTAGTATAGCCAGCGGACTTGACAATCAGCCCCAGCATTTT. Protein product: CASSIASGLDNQPQHF.

V gene TRBV9 combines with J gene TRBJ2-4; 9 nucleotides line up with TRBD1. The V gene's germline CDR1 is SGDLS and CDR2 YYNGEE. V gave up 2 bases and J gave up 7 bases; unmatched junction bases: 1. There are 13 residues in the CDR3. CDR3 bases: TGTGCCAGCAGCGTGGGACAGGGCAACATTCAGTACTTC. This encodes CASSVGQGNIQYF.

This chain links TRBV5-1 with TRBJ1-1; no definite D call. The CDR3 covers 14 residues. V lost 4 bases to trimming and J lost 6 bases, with 16 bases between them. In germline, CDR1 is SGHRS, CDR2 YFSETQ. The CDR3 sequence is CASSPLLLSAEAFF. The CDR3, as DNA: TGCGCCAGCAGCCCGCTTTTATTGAGCGCTGAAGCTTTCTTT.

The chain employs TRBV24-1 and TRBJ2-1; D is possibly TRBD1 or TRBD2 (7 bases each). The V end lost 5 bases, the J end lost 8 bases, and 18 bases lay between the germline ends. The CDR3 has 15 residues. In germline, CDR1 is KGHDR, CDR2 SFDVKD. As DNA, the CDR3 is TGTGCCACCAGTGCCCCGGGACAGCGGGATGATGAGCAGTTCTTC. This encodes CATSAPGQRDDEQFF.

The chain recombines TRBV20-1 with TRBJ1-2, with D tentatively TRBD1 (6 bases). Germline V gene lookup returns CDR1 DFQATT and CDR2 SNEGSKA (reference sequence). This CDR3 contains 11 residues. The V and J ends lost 6 bases and 7 bases respectively, with 12 bases between them. CDR3 nucleotide sequence: TGCAGTGCGAGGACAGCACCTGGCTACACCTTC. It translates to CSARTAPGYTF.

Comments on this clone: Other DNA sequences in this specimen translate into the identical CDR3. The genes are TRBV6-5 and TRBJ1-5, with 8 positions matching TRBD1. V was clipped by 6 bases and J by 2 bases; unmatched bases: 6. This CDR3 has 15 amino acids. Germline V gene data show CDR1 as MNHEY and CDR2 as SVGAGI. CDR3 coding DNA: TGTGCCAGCAGGCATACGGGACAGGGCAATCAGCCCCAGCATTTT. This encodes CASRHTGQGNQPQHF.

V gene TRBV11-3 combines with J gene TRBJ1-2; 8 bases align to TRBD1. J gave up 3 bases and V 8 bases, and 14 bases lay outside the gene matches. Looked up from germline, CDR1 is SGHNT and CDR2 is YENEEA. The CDR3 totals 16 residues. The CDR3 loop reads CASQGALVSTDYGYTF. The CDR3, as DNA: TGTGCCAGCCAGGGGGCCCTAGTTTCCACTGACTATGGCTACACCTTC. Using reference TRBV11-3 and TRBJ1-2 for the parts outside the CDR3, the full variable domain is EAGVVQSPRYKIIEKKQPVAFWCNPISGHNTLYWYLQNLGQGPELLIRYENEEAVDDSQLPKDRFSAERLKGVDSTLKIQPAELGDSAVYLCASQGALVSTDYGYTFGSGTRLTVV.